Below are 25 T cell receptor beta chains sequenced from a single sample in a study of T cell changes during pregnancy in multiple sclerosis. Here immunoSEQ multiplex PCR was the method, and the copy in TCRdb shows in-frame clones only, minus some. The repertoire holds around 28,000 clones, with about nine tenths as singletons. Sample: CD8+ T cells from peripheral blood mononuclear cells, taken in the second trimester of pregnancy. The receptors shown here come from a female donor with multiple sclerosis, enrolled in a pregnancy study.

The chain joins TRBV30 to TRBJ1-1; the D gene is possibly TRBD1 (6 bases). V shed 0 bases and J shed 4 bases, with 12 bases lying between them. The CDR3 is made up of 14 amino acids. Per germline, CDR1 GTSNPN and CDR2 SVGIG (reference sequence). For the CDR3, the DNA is TGTGCCTGGAGTGTAGGGGGAGGGAGCACTGAAGCTTTCTTT. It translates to CAWSVGGGSTEAFF.

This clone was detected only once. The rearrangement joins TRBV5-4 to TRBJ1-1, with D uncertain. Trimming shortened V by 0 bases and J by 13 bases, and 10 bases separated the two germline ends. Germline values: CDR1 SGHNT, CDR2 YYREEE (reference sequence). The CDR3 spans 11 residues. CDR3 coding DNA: TGTGCCAGCAGCTTGGGGGCCTGGCGTTTCTTT. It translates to CASSLGAWRFF. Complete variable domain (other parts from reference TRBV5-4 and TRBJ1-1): ETGVTQSPTHLIKTRGQQVTLRCSSQSGHNTVSWYQQALGQGPQFIFQYYREEENGRGNFPPRFSGLQFPNYSSELNVNALELDDSALYLCASSLGAWRFFGQGTRLTVV.

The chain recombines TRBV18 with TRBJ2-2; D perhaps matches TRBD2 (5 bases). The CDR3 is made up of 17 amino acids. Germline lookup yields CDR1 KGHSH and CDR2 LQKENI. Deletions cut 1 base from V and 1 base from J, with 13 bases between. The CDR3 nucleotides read TGTGCCAGCTCACCACTATGGAGGACCCTGAACACCGGGGAGCTGTTTTTT. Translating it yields CASSPLWRTLNTGELFF.

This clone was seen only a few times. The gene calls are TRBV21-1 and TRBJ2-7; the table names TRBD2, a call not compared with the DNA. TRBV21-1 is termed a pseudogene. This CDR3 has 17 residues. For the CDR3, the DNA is TGTGCCAGCAGCAAAGGTGGACTAGCGCAATTACCCTACGAGCAGTACTTC. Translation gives CASSKGGLAQLPYEQYF.

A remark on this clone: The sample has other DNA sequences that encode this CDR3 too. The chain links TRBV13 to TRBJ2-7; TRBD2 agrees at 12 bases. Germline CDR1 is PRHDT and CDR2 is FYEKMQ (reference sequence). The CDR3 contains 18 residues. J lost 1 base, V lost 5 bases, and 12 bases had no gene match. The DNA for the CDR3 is TGTGCCAGCAGCGACACCACTAGCGGGAGGCGCATATCCTACGAGCAGTACTTC. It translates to CASSDTTSGRRISYEQYF.

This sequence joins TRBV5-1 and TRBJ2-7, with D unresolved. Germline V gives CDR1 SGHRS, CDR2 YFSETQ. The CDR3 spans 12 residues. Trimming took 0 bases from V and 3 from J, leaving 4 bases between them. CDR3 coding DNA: TGCGCCAGCAGCTTGGGAGACTACGAGCAGTACTTC. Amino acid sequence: CASSLGDYEQYF.

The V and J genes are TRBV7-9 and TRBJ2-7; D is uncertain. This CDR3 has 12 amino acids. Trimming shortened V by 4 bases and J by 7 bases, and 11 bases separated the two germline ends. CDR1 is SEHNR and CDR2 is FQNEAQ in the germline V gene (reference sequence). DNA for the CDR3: TGTGCCAGCAGCTCCCTTCCCGGGGAGCAGTACTTC. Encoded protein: CASSSLPGEQYF.

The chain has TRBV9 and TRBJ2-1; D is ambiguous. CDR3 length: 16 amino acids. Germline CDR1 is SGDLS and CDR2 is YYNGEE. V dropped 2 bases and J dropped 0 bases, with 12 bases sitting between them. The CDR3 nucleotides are TGTGCCAGCAGCGTGAAGCCCCCGGGCTCCTACAATGAGCAGTTCTTC. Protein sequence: CASSVKPPGSYNEQFF.

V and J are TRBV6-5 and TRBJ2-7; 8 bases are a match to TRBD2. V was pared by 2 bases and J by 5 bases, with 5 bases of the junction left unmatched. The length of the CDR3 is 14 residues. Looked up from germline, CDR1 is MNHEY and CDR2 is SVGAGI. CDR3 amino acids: CASSYGGGGNEQYF. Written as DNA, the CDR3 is TGTGCCAGCAGTTACGGGGGCGGGGGGAACGAGCAGTACTTC.

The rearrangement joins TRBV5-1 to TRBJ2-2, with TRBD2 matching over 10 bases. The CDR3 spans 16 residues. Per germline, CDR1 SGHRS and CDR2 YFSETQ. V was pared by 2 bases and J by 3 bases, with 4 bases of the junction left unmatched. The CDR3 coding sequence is TGCGCCAGCAGCTTAAAGCGGGAGGGGGACACCGGGGAGCTGTTTTTT. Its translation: CASSLKREGDTGELFF.

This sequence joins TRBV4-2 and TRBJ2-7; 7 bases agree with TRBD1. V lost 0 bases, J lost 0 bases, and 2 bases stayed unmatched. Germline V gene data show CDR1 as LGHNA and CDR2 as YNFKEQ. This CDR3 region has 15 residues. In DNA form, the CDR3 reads TGTGCCAGCAGCCAAGAAGGGGGCAGCTCCTACGAGCAGTACTTC. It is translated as CASSQEGGSSYEQYF.

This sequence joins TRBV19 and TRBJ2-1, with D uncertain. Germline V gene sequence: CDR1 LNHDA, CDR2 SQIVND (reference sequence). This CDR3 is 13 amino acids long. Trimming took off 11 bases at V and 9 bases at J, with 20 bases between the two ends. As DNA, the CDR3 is TGTGCCTGCCTAAGTGGTATAACGGGTGAGCAGTTCTTC. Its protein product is CACLSGITGEQFF.

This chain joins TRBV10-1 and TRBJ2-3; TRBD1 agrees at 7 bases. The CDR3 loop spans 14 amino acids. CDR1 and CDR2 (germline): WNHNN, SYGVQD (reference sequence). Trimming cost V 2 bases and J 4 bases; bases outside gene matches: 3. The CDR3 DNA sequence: TGCGCCAGCAGTGAGGTCGACAGGGCAGATACGCAGTATTTT. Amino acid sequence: CASSEVDRADTQYF.

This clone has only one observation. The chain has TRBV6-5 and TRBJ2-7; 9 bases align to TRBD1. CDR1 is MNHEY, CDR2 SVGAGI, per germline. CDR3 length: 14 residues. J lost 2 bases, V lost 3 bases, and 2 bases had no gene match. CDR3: CASSYGTGPYEQYF. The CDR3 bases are TGTGCCAGCAGTTATGGGACAGGGCCCTACGAGCAGTACTTC.

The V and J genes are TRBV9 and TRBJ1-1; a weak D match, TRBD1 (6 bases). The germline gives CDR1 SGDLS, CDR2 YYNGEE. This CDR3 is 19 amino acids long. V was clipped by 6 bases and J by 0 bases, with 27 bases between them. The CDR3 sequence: CASTGGLDSWRIMNTEAFF. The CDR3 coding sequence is TGTGCCAGCACGGGGGGGCTCGATTCGTGGCGTATAATGAACACTGAAGCTTTCTTT.

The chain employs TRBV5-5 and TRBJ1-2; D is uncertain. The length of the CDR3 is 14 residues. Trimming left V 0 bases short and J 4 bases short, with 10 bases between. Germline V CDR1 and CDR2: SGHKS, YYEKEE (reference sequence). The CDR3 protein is CASSLVIAVYGYTF. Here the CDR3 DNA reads TGTGCCAGCAGCTTGGTTATAGCTGTCTATGGCTACACCTTC.

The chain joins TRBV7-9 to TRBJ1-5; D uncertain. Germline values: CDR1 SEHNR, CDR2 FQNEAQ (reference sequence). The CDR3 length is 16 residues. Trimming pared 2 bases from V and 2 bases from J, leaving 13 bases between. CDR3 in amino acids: CASSLIVGVGNQPQHF. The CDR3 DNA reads TGTGCCAGCAGCTTAATCGTCGGTGTGGGCAATCAGCCCCAGCATTTT.

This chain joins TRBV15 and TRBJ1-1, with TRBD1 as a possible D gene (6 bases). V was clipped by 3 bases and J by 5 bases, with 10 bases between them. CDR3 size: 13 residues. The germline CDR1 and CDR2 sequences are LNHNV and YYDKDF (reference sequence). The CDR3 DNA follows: TGTGCCACCAGCAGCGTAAGGGGGACTGAAGCTTTCTTT. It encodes CATSSVRGTEAFF.

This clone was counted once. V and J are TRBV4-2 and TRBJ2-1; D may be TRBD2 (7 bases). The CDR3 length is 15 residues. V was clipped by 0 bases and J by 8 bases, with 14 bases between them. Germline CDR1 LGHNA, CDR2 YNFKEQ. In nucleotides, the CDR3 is TGTGCCAGCAGCCAAGAGAGGTTAGGGGGGGATGAGCAGTTCTTC. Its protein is CASSQERLGGDEQFF.

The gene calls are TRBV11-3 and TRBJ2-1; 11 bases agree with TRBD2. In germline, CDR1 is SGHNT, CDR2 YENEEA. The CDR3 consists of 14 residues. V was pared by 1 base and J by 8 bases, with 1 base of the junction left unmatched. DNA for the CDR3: TGTGCCAGCAGCTTAGGTAGCGGGAGGGATGAGCAGTTCTTC. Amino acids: CASSLGSGRDEQFF. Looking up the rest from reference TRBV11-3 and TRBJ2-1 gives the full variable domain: EAGVVQSPRYKIIEKKQPVAFWCNPISGHNTLYWYLQNLGQGPELLIRYENEEAVDDSQLPKDRFSAERLKGVDSTLKIQPAELGDSAVYLCASSLGSGRDEQFFGPGTRLTVL.

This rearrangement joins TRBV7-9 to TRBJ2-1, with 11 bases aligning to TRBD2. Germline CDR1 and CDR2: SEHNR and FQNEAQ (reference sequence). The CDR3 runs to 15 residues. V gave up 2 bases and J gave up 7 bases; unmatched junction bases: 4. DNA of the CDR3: TGTGCCAGCAGCTTATTAGCGGGAGGGCCTAATGAGCAGTTCTTC. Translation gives CASSLLAGGPNEQFF.

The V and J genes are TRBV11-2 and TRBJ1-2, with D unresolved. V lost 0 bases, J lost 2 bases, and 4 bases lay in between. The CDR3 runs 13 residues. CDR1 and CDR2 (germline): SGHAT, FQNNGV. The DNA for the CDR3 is TGTGCCAGCAGCTTAGACCAGAACTATGGCTACACCTTC. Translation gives CASSLDQNYGYTF.

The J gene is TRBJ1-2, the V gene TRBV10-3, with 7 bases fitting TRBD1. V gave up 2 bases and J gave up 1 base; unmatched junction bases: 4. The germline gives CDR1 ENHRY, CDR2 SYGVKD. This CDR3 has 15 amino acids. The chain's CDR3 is CAISEGQDHNYGYTF. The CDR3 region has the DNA TGTGCCATCAGTGAGGGACAGGACCATAACTATGGCTACACCTTC.

CDR3 protein: CASSPGRLAGLNKQYF. CDR3 coding DNA: TGTGCCAGCAGTCCGGGACGACTAGCGGGATTAAATAAGCAGTACTTC. The chain links TRBV27 to TRBJ2-7; 11 bases align to TRBD2. The CDR3 contains 16 residues. Trimming removed 5 bases from V and 8 bases from J; junction bases left unmatched: 14. Germline V gene data show CDR1 as MNHEY and CDR2 as SMNVEV (reference sequence).

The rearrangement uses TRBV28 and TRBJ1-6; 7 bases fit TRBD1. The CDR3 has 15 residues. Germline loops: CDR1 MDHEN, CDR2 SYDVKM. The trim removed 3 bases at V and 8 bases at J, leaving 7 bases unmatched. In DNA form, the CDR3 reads TGTGCCAGCAGTTTTTCCCGGGACAGAGATTCACCCCTCCACTTT. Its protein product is CASSFSRDRDSPLHF.